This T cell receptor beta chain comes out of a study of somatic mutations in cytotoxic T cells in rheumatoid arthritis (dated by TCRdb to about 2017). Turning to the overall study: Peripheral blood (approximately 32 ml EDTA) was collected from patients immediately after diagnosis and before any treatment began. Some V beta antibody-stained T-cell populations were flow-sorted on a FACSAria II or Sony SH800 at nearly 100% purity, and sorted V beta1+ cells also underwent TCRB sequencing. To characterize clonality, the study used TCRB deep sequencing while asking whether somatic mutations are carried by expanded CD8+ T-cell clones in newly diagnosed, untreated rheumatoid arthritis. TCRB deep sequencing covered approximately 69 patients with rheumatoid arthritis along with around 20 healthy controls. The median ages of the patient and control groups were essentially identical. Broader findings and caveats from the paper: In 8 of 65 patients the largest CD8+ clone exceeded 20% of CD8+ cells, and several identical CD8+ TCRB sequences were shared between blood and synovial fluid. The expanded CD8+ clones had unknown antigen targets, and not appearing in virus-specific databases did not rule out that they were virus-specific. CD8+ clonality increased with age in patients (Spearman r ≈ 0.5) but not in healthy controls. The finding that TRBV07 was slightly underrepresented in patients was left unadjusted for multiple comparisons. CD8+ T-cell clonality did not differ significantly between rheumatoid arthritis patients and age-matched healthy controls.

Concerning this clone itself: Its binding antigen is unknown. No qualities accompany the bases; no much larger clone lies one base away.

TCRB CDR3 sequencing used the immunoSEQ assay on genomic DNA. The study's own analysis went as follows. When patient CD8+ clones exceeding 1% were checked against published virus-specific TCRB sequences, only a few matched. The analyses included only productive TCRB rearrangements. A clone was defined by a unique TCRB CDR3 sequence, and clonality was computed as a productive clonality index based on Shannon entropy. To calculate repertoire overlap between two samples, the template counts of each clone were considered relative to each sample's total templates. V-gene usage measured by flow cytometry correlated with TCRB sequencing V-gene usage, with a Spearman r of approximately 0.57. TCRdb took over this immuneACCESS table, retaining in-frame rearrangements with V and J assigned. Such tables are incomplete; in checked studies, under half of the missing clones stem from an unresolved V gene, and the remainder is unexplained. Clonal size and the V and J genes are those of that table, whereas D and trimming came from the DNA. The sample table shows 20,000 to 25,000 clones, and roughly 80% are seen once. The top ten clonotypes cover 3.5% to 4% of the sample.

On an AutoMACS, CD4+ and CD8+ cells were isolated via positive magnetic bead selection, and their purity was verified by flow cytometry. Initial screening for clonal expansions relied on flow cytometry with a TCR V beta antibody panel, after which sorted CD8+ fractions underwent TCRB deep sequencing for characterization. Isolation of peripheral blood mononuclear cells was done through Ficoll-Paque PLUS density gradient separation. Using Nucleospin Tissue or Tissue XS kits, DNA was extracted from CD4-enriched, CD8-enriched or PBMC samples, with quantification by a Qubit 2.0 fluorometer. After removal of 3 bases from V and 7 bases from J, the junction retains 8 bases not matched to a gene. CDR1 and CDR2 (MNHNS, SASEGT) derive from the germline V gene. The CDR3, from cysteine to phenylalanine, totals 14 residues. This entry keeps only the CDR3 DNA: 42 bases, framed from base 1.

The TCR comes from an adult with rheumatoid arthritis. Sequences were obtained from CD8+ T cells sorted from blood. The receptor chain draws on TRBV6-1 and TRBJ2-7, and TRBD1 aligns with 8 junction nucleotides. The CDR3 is CASSDPGQGWEQYF. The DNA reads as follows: TGTGCCAGCAGTGATCCAGGACAGGGTTGGGAGCAGTACTTC.